The 18 T cell receptor beta chains below come from one sample, sequenced in a study of blood T cell repertoires in COVID-19. Assay: immunoSEQ multiplex PCR; the TCRdb copy retains only in-frame clones and omits some. The sample lists about 200,000 clones, 87% occurring once. The sample comprised peripheral blood. The source of these receptors is a man between 60 and 75 years old with active or convalescent COVID-19.

This chain links TRBV24-1 with TRBJ2-3; maybe TRBD2 (7 bases). Trimming stripped 2 bases from V and 4 bases from J, with 15 bases between. Germline-derived CDR1 and CDR2 are KGHDR and SFDVKD. The CDR3 loop spans 16 amino acids. CDR3 DNA sequence: TGTGCCACCAGTGATTGGGGGGGCATAGCGGCAGATACGCAGTATTTT. Translating it yields CATSDWGGIAADTQYF.

The chain uses TRBV10-2 and TRBJ2-7; TRBD1 is a possible D gene (6 bases). V was pared by 8 bases and J by 4 bases, with 18 bases between. The CDR3 totals 14 residues. CDR1 and CDR2 (germline): WSHSY, SAAADI. The CDR3 DNA sequence: TGCGCCAGCCAGGAGTGGGGGCAGCTATACGAGCAGTACTTC. The encoded protein is CASQEWGQLYEQYF.

V usage is TRBV19 and J usage is TRBJ2-1, with D unresolved. Germline lookup yields CDR1 LNHDA and CDR2 SQIVND (reference sequence). The V and J ends lost 6 bases and 0 bases respectively, with 6 bases between them. This CDR3 comprises 13 residues. Here the CDR3 DNA reads TGTGCCAGTAGGGCAGGCTCCTACAATGAGCAGTTCTTC. This encodes CASRAGSYNEQFF.

This clone turned up a few times. The rearrangement links TRBV15 to TRBJ1-1, with TRBD1 matching 8 bases. Trimming took 0 bases from V and 8 from J; bases not matched to a gene: 2. From germline, CDR1 is LNHNV and CDR2 YYDKDF (reference sequence). This CDR3 comprises 13 residues. CDR3 loop: CATSRDRDREAFF. CDR3 sequence (DNA): TGTGCCACCAGCAGAGATCGGGACAGGGAAGCTTTCTTT. Based on the CDR3 plus reference TRBV15 and TRBJ1-1, the full variable domain is DAMVIQNPRYQVTQFGKPVTLSCSQTLNHNVMYWYQQKSSQAPKLLFHYYDKDFNNEADTPDNFQSRRPNTSFCFLDIRSPGLGDTAMYLCATSRDRDREAFFGQGTRLTVV.

As for this clone: A much larger clone is a single base away; this may be a read error. The same CDR3 also results from other DNA sequences found in this sample. The CDR3 bases are TGCGCCAGCGGTCTGGGGGGGACGAACACCGGGGAGCTGTTTTTT. Translating gives CASGLGGTNTGELFF. V usage is TRBV9 and J usage is TRBJ2-2; 7 bases match TRBD2. Germline CDR1 SGDLS, CDR2 YYNGEE. The CDR3 runs to 15 residues.

The V call is TRBV11-2, the J call TRBJ1-2; 9 nucleotides line up with TRBD1. This CDR3 region has 11 residues. Germline V gene data show CDR1 as SGHAT and CDR2 as FQNNGV. V dropped 2 bases and J dropped 14; count of bases not matched to a gene: 3. CDR3 amino acids: CASSLTDRGTF. For the CDR3, the DNA is TGTGCCAGCAGCTTAACCGACAGGGGGACCTTC. The whole variable domain, remainder taken from reference TRBV11-2 and TRBJ1-2, is EAGVAQSPRYKIIEKRQSVAFWCNPISGHATLYWYQQILGQGPKLLIQFQNNGVVDDSQLPKDRFSAERLKGVDSTLKIQPAKLEDSAVYLCASSLTDRGTFGSGTRLTVV.

This chain connects TRBV2 to TRBJ1-2; 7 positions agree with TRBD1. This CDR3 is 16 amino acids long. The junction had 9 bases not matched to a gene; V was cut back by 2 bases and J by 3 bases. Germline values: CDR1 SNHLY, CDR2 FYNNEI. The CDR3 is CASSERPTGTDYGYTF. The CDR3 region has the DNA TGTGCCAGCAGTGAAAGACCGACAGGGACGGACTATGGCTACACCTTC.

The chain links TRBV12-3 or TRBV12-4 to TRBJ1-1; tentatively, D is TRBD1 (5 bases). The CDR3 loop spans 11 amino acids. Trimming took 6 bases from V and 8 from J, leaving 10 bases between them. The CDR3 DNA is TGTGCCAGCAGCCTACAGGTAGAAGCTTTCTTT. Translating gives CASSLQVEAFF.

The V gene is TRBV27, the J gene TRBJ1-2, with 7 bases matching TRBD1. Unmatched junction bases numbered 10, after V lost 4 bases and J lost 8 bases. Germline assignment: CDR1 MNHEY and CDR2 SMNVEV (reference sequence). The length of the CDR3 is 14 residues. The CDR3 DNA reads TGTGCCAGCAGTTCGTGGGACAGCAGGTCGGGCTACACCTTC. Its translation: CASSSWDSRSGYTF.

V usage is TRBV29-1 and J usage is TRBJ1-2; 7 bases agree with TRBD1. The germline V gene has CDR1 SQVTM and CDR2 ANQGSEA. The CDR3 spans 20 residues. With 3 bases clipped from V and 4 bases from J, the junction kept 26 bases outside the gene matches. The CDR3 reads CSVDRGRGPNHPNHLYGYTF. The CDR3 nucleotides are TGCAGCGTTGATAGGGGGCGAGGACCCAACCACCCCAACCACCTCTATGGCTACACCTTC.

The chain joins TRBV30 to TRBJ1-2; 9 bases align to TRBD1. CDR3 length: 14 residues. Germline lookup yields CDR1 GTSNPN and CDR2 SVGIG (reference sequence). V shed 1 base, J shed 6 bases, and the junction held 6 bases outside the gene matches. The DNA for the CDR3 is TGTGCCTGGAGTGGGGTGACAGGGGGGGATGGCTACACCTTC. Translating gives CAWSGVTGGDGYTF.

The rearrangement uses TRBV6-6 and TRBJ2-6, with D perhaps matching TRBD1 (5 bases). The CDR3 extends over 12 amino acids. The V and J ends lost 10 bases and 4 bases respectively, with 8 bases between them. CDR1 and CDR2 (germline): MNHNY, SVGAGI (reference sequence). CDR3 amino acids: CATQGGANVLTF. In nucleotides, the CDR3 is TGTGCCACCCAGGGAGGGGCCAACGTCCTGACTTTC.

The chain combines TRBV5-1 with TRBJ1-4, with TRBD1 as a possible D gene (5 bases). The V gene lost 0 bases and the J gene lost 5 bases, with 5 bases spanning the gap. CDR1 and CDR2 (germline): SGHRS, YFSETQ. The CDR3 is 13 amino acids. The CDR3 sequence: CASSLDRNEKLFF. In nucleotides, the CDR3 is TGCGCCAGCAGCTTGGACAGGAATGAAAAACTGTTTTTT.

V is TRBV5-1 and J is TRBJ1-1, with D possibly matching TRBD1 (5 bases). V lost 4 bases and J 0 bases, leaving 7 bases between the germline ends. CDR1 SGHRS and CDR2 YFSETQ come from the germline V gene. The CDR3 consists of 13 residues. The CDR3 sequence: CASSQGLNTEAFF. The CDR3 DNA sequence: TGCGCCAGCAGCCAGGGTTTGAACACTGAAGCTTTCTTT.

To note about this clone: This specimen includes other DNA sequences encoding the same CDR3. V usage is TRBV6-5 and J usage is TRBJ1-5, with D maybe TRBD1 (6 bases). The CDR3 consists of 12 residues. Trimming removed 6 bases from V and 7 bases from J, with 10 bases in between. Germline CDR1 reads MNHEY; CDR2 reads SVGAGI. The CDR3 DNA follows: TGTGCCAGCAGAACAGGGAACCAGCCCCAGCATTTT. This sequence encodes CASRTGNQPQHF.

This sequence joins TRBV19 and TRBJ1-2, with D tentatively TRBD1 (6 bases). The CDR3 is 13 residues long. V lost 4 bases, J lost 5 bases, and 11 bases lay in between. Germline loops: CDR1 LNHDA, CDR2 SQIVND (reference sequence). The DNA for the CDR3 is TGTGCCAGTAGTAGGACAGCGAATTATGGCTACACCTTC. Protein: CASSRTANYGYTF.

The chain couples TRBV5-4 to TRBJ2-5, with TRBD2 matching 9 bases. Trimming took 4 bases from V and 2 from J; bases not matched to a gene: 6. Germline CDR1 is SGHNT and CDR2 is YYREEE (reference sequence). The CDR3 contains 15 residues. CDR3 sequence reads: CASSGGLAKQETQYF. The CDR3 nucleotides are TGTGCCAGCAGCGGCGGACTAGCGAAACAAGAGACCCAGTACTTC.

This chain links TRBV19 with TRBJ2-1, with 7 bases lining up with TRBD1. Germline V gene sequence: CDR1 LNHDA, CDR2 SQIVND (reference sequence). CDR3 length equals 16 residues. J was trimmed by 6 bases and V by 5 bases; bases with no gene match: 13. The DNA for the CDR3 is TGTGCCAGTAGTCGCTTCGACAGGGATCGAGGCAATGAGCAGTTCTTC. It is translated as CASSRFDRDRGNEQFF.